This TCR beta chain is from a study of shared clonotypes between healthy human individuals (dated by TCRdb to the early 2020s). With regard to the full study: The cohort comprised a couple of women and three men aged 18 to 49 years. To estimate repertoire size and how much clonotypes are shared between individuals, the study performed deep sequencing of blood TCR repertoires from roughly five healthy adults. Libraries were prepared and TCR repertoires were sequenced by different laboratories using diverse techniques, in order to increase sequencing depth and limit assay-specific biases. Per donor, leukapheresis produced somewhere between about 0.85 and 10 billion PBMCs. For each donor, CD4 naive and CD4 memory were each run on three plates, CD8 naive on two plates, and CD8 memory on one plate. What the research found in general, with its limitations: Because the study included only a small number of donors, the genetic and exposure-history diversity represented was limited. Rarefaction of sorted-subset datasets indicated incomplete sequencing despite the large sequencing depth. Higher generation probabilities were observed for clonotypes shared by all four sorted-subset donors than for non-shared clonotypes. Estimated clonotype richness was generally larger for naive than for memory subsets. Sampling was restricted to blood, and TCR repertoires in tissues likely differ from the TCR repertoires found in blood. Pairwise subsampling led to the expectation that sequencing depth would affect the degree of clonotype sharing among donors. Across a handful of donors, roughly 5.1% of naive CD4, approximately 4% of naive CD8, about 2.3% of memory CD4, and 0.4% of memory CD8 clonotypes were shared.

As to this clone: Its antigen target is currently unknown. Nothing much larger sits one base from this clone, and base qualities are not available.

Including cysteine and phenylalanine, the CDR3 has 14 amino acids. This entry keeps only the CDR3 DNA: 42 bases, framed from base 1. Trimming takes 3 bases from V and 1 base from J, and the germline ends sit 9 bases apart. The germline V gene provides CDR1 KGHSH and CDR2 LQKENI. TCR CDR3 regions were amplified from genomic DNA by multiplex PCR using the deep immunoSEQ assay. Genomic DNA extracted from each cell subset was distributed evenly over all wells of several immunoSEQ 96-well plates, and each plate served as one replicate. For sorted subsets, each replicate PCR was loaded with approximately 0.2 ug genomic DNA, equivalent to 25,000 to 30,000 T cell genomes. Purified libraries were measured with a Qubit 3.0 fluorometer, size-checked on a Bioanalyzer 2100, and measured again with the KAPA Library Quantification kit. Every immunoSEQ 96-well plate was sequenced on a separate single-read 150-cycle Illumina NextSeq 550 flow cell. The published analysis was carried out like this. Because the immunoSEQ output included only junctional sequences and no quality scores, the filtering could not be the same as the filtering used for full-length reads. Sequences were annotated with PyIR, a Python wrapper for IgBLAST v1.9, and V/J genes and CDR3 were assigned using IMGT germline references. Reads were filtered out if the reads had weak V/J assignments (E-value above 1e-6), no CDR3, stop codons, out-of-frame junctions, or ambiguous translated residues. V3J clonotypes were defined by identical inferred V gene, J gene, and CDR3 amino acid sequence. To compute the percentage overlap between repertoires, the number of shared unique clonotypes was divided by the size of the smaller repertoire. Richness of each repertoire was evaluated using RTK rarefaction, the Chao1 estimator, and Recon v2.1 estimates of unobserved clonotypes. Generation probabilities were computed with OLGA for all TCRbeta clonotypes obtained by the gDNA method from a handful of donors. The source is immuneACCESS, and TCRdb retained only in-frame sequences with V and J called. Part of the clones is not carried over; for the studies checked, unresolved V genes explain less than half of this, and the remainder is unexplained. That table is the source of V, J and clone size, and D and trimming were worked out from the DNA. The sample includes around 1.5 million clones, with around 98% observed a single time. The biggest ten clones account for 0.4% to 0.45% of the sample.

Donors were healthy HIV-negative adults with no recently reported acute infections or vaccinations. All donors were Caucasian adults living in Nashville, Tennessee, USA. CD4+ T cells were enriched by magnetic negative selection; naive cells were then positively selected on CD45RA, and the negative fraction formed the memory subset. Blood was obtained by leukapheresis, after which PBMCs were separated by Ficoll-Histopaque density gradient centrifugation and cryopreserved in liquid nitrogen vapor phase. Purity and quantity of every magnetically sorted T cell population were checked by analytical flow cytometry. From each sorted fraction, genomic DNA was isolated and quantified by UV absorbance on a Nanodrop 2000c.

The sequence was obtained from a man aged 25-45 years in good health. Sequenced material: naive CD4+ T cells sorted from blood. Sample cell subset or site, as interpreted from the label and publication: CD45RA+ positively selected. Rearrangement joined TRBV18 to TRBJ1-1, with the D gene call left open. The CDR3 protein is CASSPERGNTEAFF. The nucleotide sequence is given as TGTGCCAGCTCACCTGAACGAGGGAACACTGAAGCTTTCTTT.